The present T cell receptor (beta chain) was sequenced within a study of T cell responses to AZD1222 COVID-19 vaccine. As for the study in general: Second doses at about 4 or about 12 weeks were pooled.

V was shortened by 1 base and J by 8 bases, with 6 bases between the two germline ends. Germline V gives CDR1 LGHDT, CDR2 YNNKEL (reference sequence). CDR3 length: 13 residues. Only in-frame clones appear in the TCRdb table, and some are missing; sequencing was by immunoSEQ multiplex PCR. The data show tens of thousands of clones, 70% to 90% seen once. This clonotype originated in an adult in good health. The gene calls are TRBV3-1 (or the pseudogene TRBV3-2) and TRBJ1-6; D is ambiguous. The sample was peripheral blood, taken on day 0 of AZD1222 vaccination. CDR3 sequence (DNA): TGTGCCAGCAGCCAAGGACCCCATTCACCCCTCCACTTT. Translated: CASSQGPHSPLHF.